These 10 T cell receptor beta chains originate from one sample sequenced in a study of blood T cell repertoires in COVID-19. Clones were read by immunoSEQ multiplex PCR, and TCRdb kept only the in-frame ones, dropping some. The table includes 85,000 to 100,000 clones, around 90% detected once. Sequenced: peripheral blood. All receptors come from a woman aged 60-70 years with COVID-19, enrolled during active disease.

V usage is TRBV5-5 and J usage is TRBJ1-1; D gene ambiguous. CDR1 is SGHKS, CDR2 YYEKEE, per germline (reference sequence). V lost 0 bases to trimming and J lost 1 base, with 10 bases between them. The CDR3 consists of 15 residues. The CDR3 DNA is TGTGCCAGCAGCTTGGGGGCAACTGCGAACACTGAAGCTTTCTTT. As protein: CASSLGATANTEAFF.

This chain uses TRBV18 with TRBJ1-4, with 8 bases matching TRBD1. The V segment lost 1 base and the J segment 7 bases; nucleotides outside the gene matches: 11. This CDR3 region has 17 residues. Per the germline V gene, CDR1 is KGHSH and CDR2 is LQKENI. In DNA form, the CDR3 reads TGTGCCAGCTCACCACTCAGGGGGCCACTTTCGAGTGAAAAACTGTTTTTT. Encoded protein: CASSPLRGPLSSEKLFF.

The rearrangement uses TRBV2 and TRBJ2-5; 9 bases are shared with TRBD1. The CDR3 consists of 14 residues. The V gene's germline CDR1 is SNHLY and CDR2 FYNNEI. After removal of 6 bases from V and 0 bases from J, the junction contained 2 bases not matched to a gene. The CDR3 region has the DNA TGTGCCAGCAGGGGACAGGGCAACCAAGAGACCCAGTACTTC. As protein: CASRGQGNQETQYF.

The rearrangement uses TRBV6-6 and TRBJ2-1; the D is unclear. This CDR3 is built from 11 residues. Germline loops: CDR1 MNHNY, CDR2 SVGAGI (reference sequence). The germline V and J ends were trimmed by 8 bases and 1 base, with 3 bases remaining between them. This chain's CDR3 is CASPSYNEQFF. CDR3 bases: TGTGCCAGCCCGTCCTACAATGAGCAGTTCTTC.

The V and J genes are TRBV13 and TRBJ2-7; 7 nucleotides line up with TRBD1. Trimming removed 2 bases from V and 3 bases from J; junction bases left unmatched: 4. Germline V CDR1 and CDR2: PRHDT, FYEKMQ (reference sequence). The CDR3 runs 14 residues. CDR3 sequence (DNA): TGTGCCAGCAGCTTAAGGGACAGAGACTACGAGCAGTACTTC. Translation: CASSLRDRDYEQYF.

The CDR3 nucleotides are TGTGCCAGCAGCTGGGGACAGGGTGGAGCAGATACGCAGTATTTT. Translating gives CASSWGQGGADTQYF. The chain couples TRBV5-5 to TRBJ2-3; TRBD1 agrees at 9 bases. The CDR3 sequence is 15 residues long. V shed 3 bases, J shed 4 bases, and the junction held 6 bases outside the gene matches. Germline V gene data show CDR1 as SGHKS and CDR2 as YYEKEE (reference sequence).

This chain joins TRBV27 and TRBJ2-7; D might be TRBD2 (5 bases). The CDR3 spans 16 residues. CDR1 and CDR2 from the germline V gene are MNHEY and SMNVEV (reference sequence). V was pared by 2 bases and J by 3 bases, with 17 bases between. The DNA for the CDR3 is TGTGCCAGCAGTTTAGGGCAAGGCTCCGGGGTCTACGAGCAGTACTTC. This sequence encodes CASSLGQGSGVYEQYF.

V and J are TRBV3-1 (or the pseudogene TRBV3-2) and TRBJ1-2; TRBD1 matches 8 bases. Germline V gene lookup returns CDR1 LGHDT and CDR2 YNNKEL (reference sequence). The CDR3 is made up of 15 amino acids. Trimming took 4 bases from V and 5 from J; bases not matched to a gene: 9. The CDR3 region has the DNA TGTGCCAGCAGCCCCCAGGGGGCTAGTTGGTATGGCTACACCTTC. Protein: CASSPQGASWYGYTF.

The chain links TRBV6-6 to TRBJ1-4; maybe TRBD1 (5 bases). The CDR3 is 14 residues long. Germline CDR1 MNHNY, CDR2 SVGAGI (reference sequence). Deletions cut 10 bases from V and 5 bases from J, with 17 bases between. In nucleotides, the CDR3 is TGTGCCACCACCCTCTCAGGGATGAATGAAAAACTGTTTTTT. It encodes CATTLSGMNEKLFF.

The rearrangement links TRBV10-3 to TRBJ1-2, with 7 bases lining up with TRBD1. CDR3 length equals 14 residues. From germline, CDR1 is ENHRY and CDR2 SYGVKD. The V gene end was trimmed by 10 bases and the J gene end by 3 bases; junction bases not matched to a gene: 11. The CDR3 loop is CATRDSRRDYGYTF. In DNA form, the CDR3 reads TGTGCCACCAGGGACAGCAGAAGGGACTATGGCTACACCTTC.